Following are 23 T cell receptor beta chains from one sample sequenced in a study of early T cells in non-severe SARS-CoV-2 infection (dated by TCRdb to about 2021). Preparation of the library involved 5' RACE. Sequencing was carried out with a NextSeq 500. TCRdb reanalyzed the raw reads on its own, using fastp at Q25 for trimming and MiXCR for clone calling, and kept in-frame beta chains. Records with the same CDR3 protein are collapsed into one entry carrying the most frequent genes and DNA. The sample contains some 87,000 distinct CDR3 sequences, about 13% of them found a single time. The top ten clones comprise 1% to 1.4% of the sample. Sequencing was done on a sample of whole blood. These receptors all come from an adult who was a healthcare worker with PCR-confirmed SARS-CoV-2 infection or an uninfected control (not recorded which).

This clonotype was observed a few times. This chain connects TRBV5-1 to TRBJ2-1; no firm D call. Germline CDR1 and CDR2: SGHRS and YFSETQ. V gave up 1 base and J gave up 7 bases, with 6 bases separating them. The length of the CDR3 is 12 residues. The CDR3 DNA reads TGCGCCAGCAGCTTGCGGCGAAATGAGCAGTTCTTC. It yields the protein CASSLRRNEQFF.

The sample holds many counts of this clonotype. The rearrangement joins TRBV7-2 to TRBJ1-1; D unclear. Germline loops: CDR1 SGHTA, CDR2 FQGNSA. V was trimmed by 1 base and J by 1 base, leaving 10 bases between them. The CDR3 loop spans 15 amino acids. The CDR3 region has the DNA TGTGCCAGCAGCTTAGGTGCCGGTAAGAACACTGAAGCTTTCTTT. Amino acids: CASSLGAGKNTEAFF.

This clonotype was detected ten times or more. In nucleotides, the CDR3 is TGTGCCAGTAGTAACCTAGCGCCCTGGCGCTCCTACAATGAGCAGTTCTTC. Amino acid sequence: CASSNLAPWRSYNEQFF. The chain carries TRBV19 and TRBJ2-1; possibly TRBD2 for D (6 bases). The V gene's germline CDR1 is LNHDA and CDR2 SQIVND (reference sequence). The V and J ends lost 4 bases and 0 bases respectively, with 16 bases between them. This CDR3 comprises 17 residues.

The V gene is TRBV7-2, the J gene TRBJ2-5; 11 bases line up with TRBD2. V shed 4 bases and J 1 base; nucleotides not matched to a gene: 5. Germline V lookup: CDR1 SGHTA, CDR2 FQGNSA. The CDR3 runs 16 residues. Here the CDR3 DNA reads TGTGCCAGCAGCTGGAGACTAGCGGGGATCCAAGAGACCCAGTACTTC. Its protein product is CASSWRLAGIQETQYF.

This chain uses TRBV6-5 with TRBJ2-7, with 9 bases fitting TRBD1. The CDR3 spans 16 residues. CDR1 is MNHEY, CDR2 SVGAGI, per germline. J lost 5 bases, V lost 2 bases, and 10 bases had no gene match. CDR3 coding DNA: TGTGCCAGCAGTTACCATAGGACAGGGGTGGTCCACGAGCAGTACTTC. This codes for CASSYHRTGVVHEQYF.

The rearrangement uses TRBV2 and TRBJ1-5; D might be TRBD1 (5 bases). The germline V gene has CDR1 SNHLY and CDR2 FYNNEI. CDR3 size: 13 residues. Trimming removed 7 bases from V and 4 bases from J, with 11 bases in between. The CDR3 reads CASTDSVNQPQHF. The CDR3 DNA reads TGTGCCAGCACAGACAGTGTGAATCAGCCCCAGCATTTT.

This clonotype was picked up many times. The chain carries TRBV20-1 and TRBJ2-3; TRBD2 agrees at 8 bases. The V gene's germline CDR1 is DFQATT and CDR2 SNEGSKA (reference sequence). Germline trimming cut 6 bases from V and 2 bases from J; bases unmatched to any gene: 10. The CDR3 totals 15 residues. The CDR3 spells CSATKGRGATDTQYF. Here the CDR3 DNA reads TGCAGTGCCACAAAGGGGCGGGGGGCCACAGATACGCAGTATTTT.

This clonotype came up many times. CDR3 residues: CASSQGTGYEQYF. The CDR3 nucleotides read TGTGCCAGCAGCCAAGGGACAGGCTACGAGCAGTACTTC. The genes are TRBV11-2 and TRBJ2-7, with TRBD1 matching over 8 bases. The CDR3 is 13 residues long. Germline V gene sequence: CDR1 SGHAT, CDR2 FQNNGV. With 5 bases clipped from V and 3 bases from J, the junction kept 3 bases outside the gene matches.

This clonotype was found a few times. The chain has TRBV7-6 and TRBJ2-1; D unresolved. This CDR3 has 15 residues. CDR1 is SGHVS, CDR2 FNYEAQ, per germline. V gave up 2 bases and J gave up 0 bases, with 8 bases separating them. The CDR3 loop is CASSLNTYSYNEQFF. For the CDR3, the DNA is TGTGCCAGCAGCTTAAACACCTACTCCTACAATGAGCAGTTCTTC.

The chain combines TRBV3-1 with TRBJ2-7; D not certain. With 3 bases removed from V and 0 bases from J, the gap between germline ends came to 9 bases. The CDR3 has 14 amino acids. Looked up from germline, CDR1 is LGHDT and CDR2 is YNNKEL (reference sequence). The CDR3, as DNA: TGTGCCAGCAGCCACCGGTCCGGCTCCTACGAGCAGTACTTC. Translating it yields CASSHRSGSYEQYF.

This clonotype came up many times. The chain couples TRBV14 to TRBJ2-7; TRBD2 aligns across 15 bases. Germline-derived CDR1 and CDR2 are SGHDN and FVKESK. CDR3 size: 15 residues. V dropped 5 bases and J dropped 4; count of bases not matched to a gene: 3. CDR3 DNA: TGTGCCAGCAGCGAGGGACTAGCGGGGGGATACGAGCAGTACTTC. This sequence encodes CASSEGLAGGYEQYF.

The gene calls are TRBV6-1 and TRBJ1-2; no clear D gene. CDR3 length equals 13 residues. Deletions cut 4 bases from V and 4 bases from J, with 10 bases between. The germline CDR1 and CDR2 sequences are MNHNS and SASEGT. CDR3 nucleotide sequence: TGTGCCAGCAGTGTCACCGATGTCTATGGCTACACCTTC. It codes for CASSVTDVYGYTF.

A few counts support this clonotype. The chain combines TRBV6-6 with TRBJ2-1; 8 bases are a match to TRBD2. Germline CDR1 MNHNY, CDR2 SVGAGI (reference sequence). The J segment lost 0 bases and the V segment lost 6 bases, leaving 7 bases of the junction unmatched. The CDR3 sequence is 16 residues long. The CDR3 bases are TGTGCCAGCAGAAGGTTAGCGGGAAGCTCCTACAATGAGCAGTTCTTC. Its protein product is CASRRLAGSSYNEQFF.

V gene TRBV20-1 combines with J gene TRBJ1-6, with no clear D. Germline V gives CDR1 DFQATT, CDR2 SNEGSKA (reference sequence). V shed 3 bases and J shed 2 bases, with 20 bases lying between them. This CDR3 is 18 amino acids long. CDR3: CSASPRPGGGPYNSPLHF. The DNA for the CDR3 is TGCAGTGCTAGTCCGAGACCCGGCGGCGGCCCCTATAATTCACCCCTCCACTTT.

This clonotype was recorded a few times. This chain connects TRBV7-2 to TRBJ2-6; D gene uncertain. The ends were cut back, 4 bases at V and 0 bases at J, with 16 bases in the middle. The CDR3 extends over 18 amino acids. The germline V gene encodes CDR1 SGHTA and CDR2 FQGNSA. CDR3 in DNA: TGTGCCAGCAGCTCCCAGGCCTTTCAACTCTCTGGGGCCAACGTCCTGACTTTC. It specifies CASSSQAFQLSGANVLTF.

This clonotype was found a few times. The chain employs TRBV11-2 and TRBJ2-4; 8 nucleotides line up with TRBD1. With 5 bases clipped from V and 0 bases from J, the junction kept 6 bases outside the gene matches. The CDR3 consists of 16 residues. Per germline, CDR1 SGHAT and CDR2 FQNNGV. CDR3 in DNA: TGTGCCAGCAGCCCGGGGACAGGATTAGCCAAAAACATTCAGTACTTC. Translating it yields CASSPGTGLAKNIQYF.

This clonotype showed up just a few times. The chain links TRBV19 to TRBJ2-7; D remains ambiguous. V was pared by 3 bases and J by 0 bases, with 6 bases between. The CDR3 runs to 13 residues. Germline assignment: CDR1 LNHDA and CDR2 SQIVND (reference sequence). In nucleotides, the CDR3 is TGTGCCAGTAGTATCTTCCTCTCCTACGAGCAGTACTTC. This translates into CASSIFLSYEQYF.

This chain joins TRBV13 and TRBJ1-1, with 8 bases that match TRBD1. Losses at the gene ends were 3 bases for V and 0 bases for J; bases not matched to a gene: 3. The CDR3 is 15 amino acids. Per the germline V gene, CDR1 is PRHDT and CDR2 is FYEKMQ (reference sequence). The CDR3 region is CASSLTGELNTEAFF. For the CDR3, the DNA is TGTGCCAGCAGCTTGACAGGGGAACTGAACACTGAAGCTTTCTTT.

This chain joins TRBV25-1 and TRBJ2-1, with 8 nucleotides matching TRBD2. The germline V gene encodes CDR1 MGHDK and CDR2 SYGVNS. V shed 4 bases and J 2 bases; nucleotides not matched to a gene: 19. There are 20 residues in the CDR3. The DNA of the CDR3 is TGTGCCAGCAGTGCAGGCATACGGCCATCACTAGCGGCAACCTACAATGAGCAGTTCTTC. Protein: CASSAGIRPSLAATYNEQFF.

In this sample, this clonotype turned up many times. The junction and the germline gene differ at one end; a read error may be behind it. V usage is TRBV7-9 and J usage is TRBJ2-5; tentatively, D is TRBD1 (7 bases). CDR3 length: 16 residues. Germline-derived CDR1 and CDR2 are SEHNR and FQNEAQ (reference sequence). The CDR3 coding sequence is TGTGCCAGCAGCTCTATAATGGGGGGACAGCAAGAGACCCAGCACTTC. This codes for CASSSIMGGQQETQHF. Complete variable domain (other parts from reference TRBV7-9 and TRBJ2-5): DTGVSQNPRHKITKRGQNVTFRCDPISEHNRLYWYRQTLGQGPEFLTYFQNEAQLEKSRLLSDRFSAERPKGSFSTLEIQRTEQGDSAMYLCASSSIMGGQQETQHFGPGTRLLVL.

This clonotype was seen repeatedly, ten times or more. The genes are TRBV9 and TRBJ2-3; no clear D. The CDR3 has 13 residues. V gave up 0 bases and J gave up 5 bases, with 7 bases separating them. Germline V lookup: CDR1 SGDLS, CDR2 YYNGEE. CDR3 nucleotides: TGTGCCAGCAGCGTAGAGAGAGGAGATACGCAGTATTTT. Its translation is CASSVERGDTQYF.

This clonotype was observed a handful of times. The chain joins TRBV20-1 to TRBJ2-5; unclear D gene. The germline V gene encodes CDR1 DFQATT and CDR2 SNEGSKA (reference sequence). Trimming removed 3 bases from V and 1 base from J, with 12 bases in between. The CDR3 length is 14 residues. Here the CDR3 reads CSARMGSSQETQYF. DNA of the CDR3: TGCAGTGCTAGGATGGGGTCGAGCCAAGAGACCCAGTACTTC.

This clonotype has a count of ten or more. CDR3 sequence: CASSPNHRGTAFF. In nucleotides, the CDR3 is TGTGCCAGCAGCCCTAACCACAGGGGGACGGCTTTCTTT. The J gene is TRBJ1-1, the V gene TRBV9, with 8 positions matching TRBD1. Germline assignment: CDR1 SGDLS and CDR2 YYNGEE. This CDR3 has 13 residues. J gave up 11 bases and V 4 bases, and 10 bases lay outside the gene matches.